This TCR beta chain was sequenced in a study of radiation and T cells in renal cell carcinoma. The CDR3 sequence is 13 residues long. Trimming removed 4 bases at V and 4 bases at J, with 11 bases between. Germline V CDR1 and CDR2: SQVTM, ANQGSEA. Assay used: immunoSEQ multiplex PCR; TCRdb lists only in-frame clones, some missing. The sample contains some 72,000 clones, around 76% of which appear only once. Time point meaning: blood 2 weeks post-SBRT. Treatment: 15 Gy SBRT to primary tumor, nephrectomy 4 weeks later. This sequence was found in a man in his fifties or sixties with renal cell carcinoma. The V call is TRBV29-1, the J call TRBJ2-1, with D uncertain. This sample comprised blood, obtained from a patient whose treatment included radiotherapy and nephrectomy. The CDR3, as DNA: TGCAGCGTTGTAGAGGTAGGGTACAATGAGCAGTTCTTC. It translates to CSVVEVGYNEQFF.